The sequence of this T cell receptor (beta chain) was determined in a study of blood T cell repertoires in COVID-19 (dated by TCRdb to about 2020). Notes on the research overall: The collaborator samples originated in the United States, Italy and Spain and spanned the acute and convalescent phases of COVID-19. The samples were drawn from the first 160 participants of the ongoing ImmuneRACE study and from more than 1,000 subjects provided by 6 global collaborators. Where available, HLA class I and class II types were taken from metadata supplied by the sample provider and were not determined by assay-based typing. Subjects who had been exposed to COVID-19, were actively infected with it, or had recovered from it provided the deeply sampled blood TCRbeta repertoires that made up the dataset. The repertoires were released in a freely available public database meant as a resource for research on the immune response to SARS-CoV-2. The material from the prospective study consisted of cDNA or gDNA derived from T cells, B-cell-depleted T cells, or PBMCs. The sample metadata nearly always contained a de-identified subject ID, COVID-19 status, age in years and sex.

TCRbeta CDR3 regions were amplified from genomic DNA by means of the immunoSEQ Assay, a bias-controlled multiplex PCR. Regarding the original processing steps: The number of nucleated cells in each sample was estimated by amplification of reference gene primers within the assay. To quantify the absolute abundance of each unique TCRbeta CDR3 rearrangement, sequence reads were collapsed and filtered. For each sample, productive Simpson clonality was calculated as the square root of Simpson's diversity index across productive rearrangements. What TCRdb holds here is the immuneACCESS table cut down to in-frame rearrangements. Part of the clones is not present; checked against another copy, under half of the missing clones reflect an unresolved V gene, and the others are unexplained. V and J calls and clone size are as listed in that table; D and trimming were resolved from the DNA. The sample data list over 400,000 clones, and roughly nine tenths of these were observed just once. Jointly, the top ten make up 7.8% of the sample.

The study at large found these results: How much clinical and demographic metadata was included differed by source and by participant, and the metadata was provided uncurated.

One collaborating source in Seattle enrolled patients while the patients were actively infected and followed the patients over time throughout the course of disease. Each collaborating institution followed its own protocols to collect whole blood in K2EDTA tubes. Collaborator samples were shipped for TCRbeta analysis as frozen whole blood, isolated PBMCs, or DNA extracted from either sample type. V is pared back by 6 bases and J by 5 bases, with 13 bases lying between the germline termini. From the cysteine up to the phenylalanine, the CDR3 has a length of 14 residues. Only CDR3 DNA is held: 42 bases, read in frame from base 1. The germline V gene provides CDR1 MDHEN and CDR2 SYDVKM. Details on this clone: Its antigen is not yet known. Base qualities are not recorded, but no much larger clone differs from it by a single base.

Input material: peripheral blood. This clonotype was obtained from a woman aged 45-65 years with COVID-19, enrolled during active disease. Recombination joined TRBV28 with TRBJ1-4, with no D gene named confidently. Read as DNA, the sequence is TGTGCCAGCAGCCCAGGTGGGCGCAATGAAAAACTGTTTTTT. Its protein reads: CASSPGGRNEKLFF.